What follows is one T cell receptor beta chain and its context. Its antigen is as yet unknown. Germline V gene data show CDR1 as SNHLY and CDR2 as FYNNEI. Trimming removed 10 bases at V and 4 bases at J, with 16 bases between. This CDR3 contains 14 residues. This entry comes from a study of PD-L1 blockade in urothelial cancer. The wider study: Of roughly 30 patients, around 26 were males with bladder-origin urothelial cancer. The median number of T cells present in blood samples was approximately 140,000. Once treatment had started, blood was analyzed at 3 weeks (second dose) and again at 6 weeks.

Time point reported: pretreatment peripheral blood. Study-level findings and limits: Tumor-associated clones in the blood of durable-benefit patients grew more at 3 weeks.

Repertoires were generated with immunoSEQ multiplex PCR, while TCRdb's copy carries only in-frame clones and drops some. The repertoire has some 56,000 clones, 84% of them found once; the top ten carry roughly 1.3%. This clonotype was sampled from a man in his fifties with urothelial cancer. The specimen comprised PBMCs, sampled around atezolizumab (anti-PD-L1) treatment. This chain joins TRBV2 and TRBJ2-2, with TRBD1 as a possible D gene (5 bases). In DNA, the CDR3 is TGTGCCACAGCCCCCTCAGGGTCCACCGGGGAGCTGTTTTTT. This translates into CATAPSGSTGELFF.